The 22 T cell receptor beta chains listed next were all sequenced from one sample in a study of CD4 T cell repertoires in COVID-19. TCRdb's copy holds only in-frame clones and misses some; the assay was immunoSEQ multiplex PCR. The table lists about 75,000 clones, 83% of them singletons. Source: CD4+ T cells from peripheral blood, taken after recovery from COVID-19. The source is a human donor who had COVID-19.

This clone was counted only a few times. The chain employs TRBV18 and TRBJ2-1; 9 bases are a match to TRBD2. The ends lost 0 bases at V and 0 bases at J; junction bases unmatched: 6. Germline V gives CDR1 KGHSH, CDR2 LQKENI. The CDR3 spans 18 residues. The CDR3 DNA follows: TGTGCCAGCTCACCACCGGGGAGCGGGGGGAGCTCCTACAATGAGCAGTTCTTC. Translation gives CASSPPGSGGSSYNEQFF. Filled out from reference TRBV18 and TRBJ2-1, the complete variable domain reads NAGVMQNPRHLVRRRGQEARLRCSPMKGHSHVYWYRQLPEEGLKFMVYLQKENIIDESGMPKERFSAEFPKEGPSILRIQQVVRGDSAAYFCASSPPGSGGSSYNEQFFGPGTRLTVL.

The chain recombines TRBV2 with TRBJ1-1; D might be TRBD1 (6 bases). Germline CDR1 reads SNHLY; CDR2 reads FYNNEI. V gave up 11 bases and J gave up 2 bases, with 12 bases separating them. The CDR3 has 12 amino acids. This CDR3 reads CAGGQTNTEAFF. CDR3 nucleotide sequence: TGTGCCGGTGGACAGACTAACACTGAAGCTTTCTTT.

The rearrangement links TRBV7-2 to TRBJ1-2; the D gene is possibly TRBD1 (5 bases). V lost 5 bases and J lost 4, with 14 bases in between. Looked up from germline, CDR1 is SGHTA and CDR2 is FQGNSA. The CDR3 length is 14 residues. In DNA, the CDR3 is TGTGCCAGCAGCCCTTACCGGGACCTCTATGGCTACACCTTC. It translates to CASSPYRDLYGYTF.

V is TRBV10-1 and J is TRBJ2-1, with TRBD1 matching over 10 bases. This CDR3 is built from 18 residues. V lost 5 bases and J lost 0; bases outside the gene matches: 10. In germline, CDR1 is WNHNN, CDR2 SYGVQD (reference sequence). The CDR3 is CASSPGTGDPSSYNEQFF. The DNA of the CDR3 is TGCGCCAGCAGTCCGGGGACAGGGGACCCTAGCTCCTACAATGAGCAGTTCTTC.

This clone was counted only a few times. The chain recombines TRBV12-2 with TRBJ1-2. TRBV12-2 is given as a pseudogene. CDR3 length: 14 amino acids. In nucleotides, the CDR3 is TGTGCAAGTCGCTTAAAAGGCACCCTCTATGGCTACACCTTC. It specifies CASRLKGTLYGYTF.

The chain employs TRBV3-1 (or the pseudogene TRBV3-2) and TRBJ1-2, with D unresolved. This CDR3 contains 16 residues. V lost 3 bases and J 4 bases, leaving 18 bases between the germline ends. The germline V gene encodes CDR1 LGHDT and CDR2 YNNKEL (reference sequence). The CDR3 reads CASSQISKGKAYGYTF. Written as DNA, the CDR3 is TGTGCCAGCAGCCAGATCAGTAAGGGTAAGGCCTATGGCTACACCTTC.

The gene calls are TRBV12-3 or TRBV12-4 and TRBJ2-1; D is uncertain. Trimming took off 5 bases at V and 9 bases at J, with 11 bases between the two ends. This CDR3 has 12 amino acids. CDR3 DNA: TGTGCCAGCAGTGCCAGCTGGGGTGAGCAGTTCTTC. This gives the protein CASSASWGEQFF.

The CDR3 here is CASGSGGNTGELFF. In nucleotides, the CDR3 is TGTGCCAGCGGATCAGGGGGGAACACCGGGGAGCTGTTTTTT. The chain joins TRBV6-5 to TRBJ2-2; 7 nucleotides align to TRBD1. Germline CDR1 MNHEY, CDR2 SVGAGI. The ends lost 8 bases at V and 1 base at J; junction bases unmatched: 4. This CDR3 contains 14 residues.

The genes are TRBV20-1 and TRBJ2-5, with TRBD2 matching 8 bases. CDR1 is DFQATT, CDR2 SNEGSKA, per germline (reference sequence). The CDR3 is 15 amino acids. After removal of 3 bases from V and 5 bases from J, the junction contained 11 bases not matched to a gene. The CDR3 region has the DNA TGCAGTGCTAGTGGACTAGCCCCCGACGGGGAGACCCAGTACTTC. It yields the protein CSASGLAPDGETQYF.

The CDR3, as DNA: TGTGCCAGCAGCGGGGACGCGTTCCAAGAGACCCAGTACTTC. This gives the protein CASSGDAFQETQYF. The genes are TRBV5-4 and TRBJ2-5; D is tentatively TRBD1 or TRBD2 (5 bases each). CDR3 length equals 14 residues. CDR1 and CDR2 from the germline V gene are SGHNT and YYREEE (reference sequence). The ends were cut back, 4 bases at V and 1 base at J, with 11 bases in the middle.

This chain uses TRBV28 with TRBJ1-1, with D hard to call. In germline, CDR1 is MDHEN, CDR2 SYDVKM. The CDR3 totals 15 residues. V lost 7 bases and J lost 4, with 19 bases in between. CDR3 in amino acids: CASTRAENPSTEAFF. CDR3 sequence (DNA): TGTGCCAGCACCCGCGCGGAAAACCCCAGCACTGAAGCTTTCTTT.

J is TRBJ2-2 and V is TRBV6-6, with TRBD2 as a possible D gene (7 bases). Germline loops: CDR1 MNHNY, CDR2 SVGAGI (reference sequence). This CDR3 is built from 15 residues. Trimming removed 7 bases from V and 5 bases from J, with 17 bases in between. The CDR3 DNA reads as TGTGCCAGCACCCACGGACTAGGGGGGACCGGGGAGCTGTTTTTT. Translated, it gives CASTHGLGGTGELFF.

This clone occurred once. CDR3 protein: CASSVDGARDTQYF. DNA of the CDR3: TGTGCCAGCAGCGTAGACGGGGCCCGAGATACGCAGTATTTT. The chain uses TRBV9 and TRBJ2-3, with D possibly called TRBD1 or TRBD2 (5 bases each). Between the trimmed V and J ends, which lost 0 bases and 5 bases, there was a span of 10 bases. Germline CDR1 is SGDLS and CDR2 is YYNGEE. The CDR3 is 14 residues long.

The J gene is TRBJ1-5, the V gene TRBV27; 8 bases line up with TRBD1. Unmatched junction bases numbered 6, after V lost 6 bases and J lost 2 bases. The CDR3 totals 15 residues. Germline V gene data show CDR1 as MNHEY and CDR2 as SMNVEV (reference sequence). CDR3 DNA: TGTGCCAGCAGATCACAGGGGGTGGGCAATCAGCCCCAGCATTTT. It translates to CASRSQGVGNQPQHF.

The chain employs TRBV4-2 and TRBJ1-5, with D unclear. V was clipped by 0 bases and J by 0 bases, with 15 bases between them. CDR1 LGHNA and CDR2 YNFKEQ come from the germline V gene. The CDR3 is 18 amino acids. DNA of the CDR3: TGTGCCAGCAGCCAAGATCCCTTGGGCCTATATAGCAATCAGCCCCAGCATTTT. Translation gives CASSQDPLGLYSNQPQHF.

DNA of the CDR3: TGTGCCAGCAGCACCCAGACAGGGGCTGGAAACACCATATATTTT. It translates to CASSTQTGAGNTIYF. The chain has TRBV7-7 and TRBJ1-3; 8 nucleotides match TRBD1. Germline-derived CDR1 and CDR2 are SSHAT and FNYEAQ (reference sequence). V lost 5 bases to trimming and J lost 2 bases; unmatched junction nucleotides: 5. CDR3 length: 15 residues.

The chain has TRBV10-2 and TRBJ2-5; TRBD2 agrees at 12 bases. CDR3 length equals 13 residues. The ends lost 6 bases at V and 4 bases at J; junction bases unmatched: 0. Germline assignment: CDR1 WSHSY and CDR2 SAAADI. The CDR3 bases are TGCGCCAGCAGGGGACTAGCGGGAGAGACCCAGTACTTC. Amino acids: CASRGLAGETQYF.

This chain's CDR3 is CASSQPDRGKYEQYF. The DNA of the CDR3 is TGCGCCAGCAGCCAACCGGACAGGGGTAAGTACGAGCAGTACTTC. The rearrangement uses TRBV4-1 and TRBJ2-7, with 9 bases identical to TRBD1. This CDR3 comprises 15 residues. Germline V lookup: CDR1 MGHRA, CDR2 YSYEKL. Trimming at V came to 2 bases and at J to 4 bases, leaving 6 bases not matched to a gene.

This clone was observed once. This chain joins TRBV9 and TRBJ1-2, with a tentative D call TRBD1 (6 bases). Germline assignment: CDR1 SGDLS and CDR2 YYNGEE. The CDR3 covers 15 residues. V was pared by 6 bases and J by 2 bases, with 17 bases between. The CDR3: CASTTGPVTNYGYTF. In nucleotides, the CDR3 is TGTGCCAGCACGACAGGCCCAGTGACAAACTATGGCTACACCTTC.

The chain links TRBV6-5 to TRBJ2-1; TRBD2 matches 11 bases. Germline V gene sequence: CDR1 MNHEY, CDR2 SVGAGI. The CDR3 is made up of 15 amino acids. V dropped 6 bases and J dropped 3; count of bases not matched to a gene: 4. The CDR3, as DNA: TGTGCCAGCAGCCTACTAGCGGGGGACTACAATGAGCAGTTCTTC. This codes for CASSLLAGDYNEQFF.

The chain joins TRBV6-1 to TRBJ1-4; D gene ambiguous. Germline V CDR1 and CDR2: MNHNS, SASEGT. Deletions cut 1 base from V and 10 bases from J, with 13 bases between. The CDR3 sequence is 14 residues long. The chain's CDR3 is CASSEDHSGGKLFF. CDR3 nucleotide sequence: TGTGCCAGCAGTGAAGACCACAGTGGTGGAAAACTGTTTTTT.

This sequence joins TRBV19 and TRBJ1-2, with 8 positions matching TRBD1. Trimming at V came to 5 bases and at J to 6 bases, leaving 8 bases not matched to a gene. The CDR3 spans 14 residues. Germline CDR1 and CDR2: LNHDA and SQIVND (reference sequence). This CDR3 is CASSPLDREDGYTF. In DNA, the CDR3 is TGTGCCAGTAGTCCCCTGGACAGGGAAGATGGCTACACCTTC.